The 21 T cell receptor beta chains listed next were all sequenced from one sample in a study of T cell responses to AZD1222 COVID-19 vaccine. Sequencing was performed with immunoSEQ multiplex PCR; in TCRdb, only in-frame clones are kept and a portion is missing. The table records approximately 100,000 clones, around 83% of them present only once. The specimen was peripheral blood, collected on day 0 of AZD1222 vaccination. Receptors were obtained from an adult in good health.

The chain uses TRBV28 and TRBJ2-7; 12 nucleotides agree with TRBD2. CDR3 size: 17 residues. After removal of 3 bases from V and 2 bases from J, the junction contained 8 bases not matched to a gene. CDR1 MDHEN and CDR2 SYDVKM come from the germline V gene. The CDR3 is CASSFFSSGRDTYEQYF. In nucleotides, the CDR3 is TGTGCCAGCAGTTTTTTTTCTAGCGGGAGGGATACCTACGAGCAGTACTTC.

The rearrangement links TRBV29-1 to TRBJ1-2; the D is unclear. Trimming removed 4 bases from V and 6 bases from J, with 12 bases in between. This CDR3 comprises 12 residues. Germline V gene lookup returns CDR1 SQVTM and CDR2 ANQGSEA. CDR3 bases: TGCAGCGTTGGGTCATCAGGAAATGGCTACACCTTC. This sequence encodes CSVGSSGNGYTF.

V is TRBV18 and J is TRBJ2-6, with 8 bases lining up with TRBD1. CDR1 is KGHSH and CDR2 is LQKENI in the germline V gene. The CDR3 totals 20 residues. After removal of 2 bases from V and 1 base from J, the junction contained 13 bases not matched to a gene. CDR3 sequence: CASSPADPGGAVSGANVLTF. Written as DNA, the CDR3 is TGTGCCAGCTCACCAGCTGACCCAGGGGGCGCGGTTTCTGGGGCCAACGTCCTGACTTTC.

The chain employs TRBV7-2 and TRBJ2-1; the D is unclear. The V end lost 3 bases, the J end lost 8 bases, and 11 bases lay between the germline ends. CDR1 is SGHTA, CDR2 FQGNSA, per germline. The CDR3 has 13 amino acids. The CDR3 protein is CASSLVQSHEQFF. DNA of the CDR3: TGTGCCAGCAGCTTGGTCCAGTCACATGAGCAGTTCTTC.

V usage is TRBV3-1 (or the pseudogene TRBV3-2) and J usage is TRBJ2-4, with a weak D call TRBD2 (5 bases). Trimming took off 0 bases at V and 8 bases at J, with 8 bases between the two ends. The length of the CDR3 is 13 residues. Germline V lookup: CDR1 LGHDT, CDR2 YNNKEL (reference sequence). The CDR3 protein is CASSQDFGDIQYF. CDR3 DNA: TGTGCCAGCAGCCAAGATTTCGGGGACATTCAGTACTTC.

The rearrangement joins TRBV27 to TRBJ1-3; D might be TRBD1 (5 bases). Trimming stripped 6 bases from V and 4 bases from J, with 28 bases between. The CDR3 has 19 residues. Looked up from germline, CDR1 is MNHEY and CDR2 is SMNVEV (reference sequence). CDR3 region: CASSRRGPEGVGSGNTIYF. The CDR3 region has the DNA TGTGCCAGCAGCCGCCGCGGTCCGGAAGGGGTCGGCAGCGGAAACACCATATATTTT.

This chain joins TRBV7-3 and TRBJ1-1, with D uncertain. V gave up 4 bases and J gave up 6 bases, with 12 bases separating them. From germline, CDR1 is SGHTA and CDR2 FQGTGA. The CDR3 totals 13 residues. The CDR3 nucleotides are TGTGCCAGCAGCTACAACCCCAGGTCTGAAGCTTTCTTT. Translating gives CASSYNPRSEAFF.

This clone was observed once. Here the CDR3 reads CASSRVRGTYNEQFF. CDR3 bases: TGTGCCAGCAGCAGAGTTCGGGGAACCTACAATGAGCAGTTCTTC. The chain couples TRBV5-6 to TRBJ2-1; D perhaps matches TRBD2 (5 bases). Germline V gene sequence: CDR1 SGHDT, CDR2 YYEEEE. V gave up 4 bases and J gave up 2 bases, with 13 bases separating them. CDR3 length: 15 residues.

The chain employs TRBV19 and TRBJ2-7; D is possibly TRBD1 (7 bases). The V gene lost 10 bases and the J gene lost 5 bases, with 15 bases spanning the gap. CDR1 and CDR2 (germline): LNHDA, SQIVND (reference sequence). The CDR3 contains 12 residues. Here the CDR3 reads CATGRDSNEQYF. The CDR3 region has the DNA TGTGCCACCGGGCGGGACAGCAACGAGCAGTACTTC.

About this clone itself: Different DNA sequences within this sample yield the same CDR3. CDR3 loop: CASSSTYEQYF. As DNA, the CDR3 is TGTGCCAGCAGCTCCACCTACGAGCAGTACTTC. The rearrangement joins TRBV7-8 to TRBJ2-7; no firm D call. This CDR3 contains 11 residues. V shed 4 bases and J shed 2 bases, with 3 bases lying between them. The germline V gene encodes CDR1 SGHVS and CDR2 FQNEAQ.

This chain connects TRBV30 to TRBJ2-3, with 10 bases that match TRBD2. The germline CDR1 and CDR2 sequences are GTSNPN and SVGIG (reference sequence). CDR3 length: 16 residues. J lost 4 bases, V lost 0 bases, and 7 bases had no gene match. CDR3 loop: CAWSVGLAGAADTQYF. CDR3 nucleotides: TGTGCCTGGAGTGTAGGGCTAGCGGGAGCGGCAGATACGCAGTATTTT. Supplemented by reference TRBV30 and TRBJ2-3, the full variable domain reads SQTIHQWPATLVQPVGSPLSLECTVEGTSNPNLYWYRQAAGRGLQLLFYSVGIGQISSEVPQNLSASRPQDRQFILSSKKLLLSDSGFYLCAWSVGLAGAADTQYFGPGTRLTVL.

The chain has TRBV7-2 and TRBJ2-7; weak D call: TRBD1 (6 bases). Trimming removed 5 bases at V and 4 bases at J, with 18 bases between. CDR1 and CDR2 from the germline V gene are SGHTA and FQGNSA. This CDR3 spans 15 amino acids. For the CDR3, the DNA is TGTGCCAGCAGCCCACCAAACAGGGAAACTTACGAGCAGTACTTC. It codes for CASSPPNRETYEQYF.

This clone ranks as medium-sized. CDR3 DNA: TGTGCCAGCAGACTTAACAGGGTGGCCCGAAATATCTATGGCTACACCTTC. This encodes CASRLNRVARNIYGYTF. V gene TRBV28 combines with J gene TRBJ1-2; TRBD1 might be the D (6 bases). The ends were cut back, 6 bases at V and 4 bases at J, with 24 bases in the middle. The CDR3 spans 17 residues. Germline lookup yields CDR1 MDHEN and CDR2 SYDVKM.

The chain employs TRBV19 and TRBJ1-2; 8 bases align to TRBD1. V shed 5 bases and J 0 bases; nucleotides not matched to a gene: 5. This CDR3 region has 15 residues. CDR1 LNHDA and CDR2 SQIVND come from the germline V gene (reference sequence). The CDR3 protein is CASSRGQGANYGYTF. For the CDR3, the DNA is TGTGCCAGTAGTCGAGGACAGGGAGCTAACTATGGCTACACCTTC.

V is TRBV5-6 and J is TRBJ2-2; no clear D gene. Trimming took 0 bases from V and 6 from J, leaving 9 bases between them. CDR1 and CDR2 from the germline V gene are SGHDT and YYEEEE. The CDR3 contains 14 residues. As DNA, the CDR3 is TGTGCCAGCAGCTTGGTGGGGTCCGCCGGGGAGCTGTTTTTT. Protein product: CASSLVGSAGELFF.

This chain uses TRBV6-5 with TRBJ1-1; TRBD1 agrees at 10 bases. The CDR3 is 15 amino acids. From germline, CDR1 is MNHEY and CDR2 SVGAGI. V gave up 7 bases and J gave up 5 bases; unmatched junction bases: 10. The CDR3 loop is CASNSPGQGLTEAFF. DNA for the CDR3: TGTGCCAGCAATAGTCCGGGACAGGGGTTAACTGAAGCTTTCTTT.

The CDR3 loop reads CATSDPGQGYEQYF. The CDR3 DNA sequence: TGTGCCACCAGTGACCCGGGACAGGGCTACGAGCAGTACTTC. The chain employs TRBV24-1 and TRBJ2-7; 9 bases match TRBD1. CDR3 length: 14 residues. V lost 4 bases and J lost 3; bases outside the gene matches: 3. Germline CDR1 and CDR2: KGHDR and SFDVKD.

This clone showed up just a few times. This chain joins TRBV20-1 and TRBJ1-2; no clear D gene. CDR1 is DFQATT and CDR2 is SNEGSKA in the germline V gene (reference sequence). V was shortened by 3 bases and J by 4 bases, with 15 bases between the two germline ends. This CDR3 region has 14 residues. The CDR3 DNA follows: TGCAGTGCTAGTGAGGTGGGTGGAAGCTATGGCTACACCTTC. Translating it yields CSASEVGGSYGYTF.

The chain joins TRBV9 to TRBJ2-1; the match to TRBD1 covers 9 bases. The CDR3 is 15 residues long. CDR1 and CDR2 from the germline V gene are SGDLS and YYNGEE. With V trimmed by 4 bases and J by 7 bases, 9 bases remained unmatched. The CDR3 sequence: CASSPRTGEWNEQFF. The DNA for the CDR3 is TGTGCCAGCAGCCCACGGACAGGGGAATGGAATGAGCAGTTCTTC.

The V and J genes are TRBV28 and TRBJ1-1; no reliable D call. The V end was cut by 6 bases, the J end by 1 base, with 15 bases between. Looked up from germline, CDR1 is MDHEN and CDR2 is SYDVKM. CDR3 length: 15 residues. The DNA for the CDR3 is TGTGCCAGCAGCCCGCTGTGGGCTAAGAACACTGAAGCTTTCTTT. Translation gives CASSPLWAKNTEAFF.

This chain links TRBV7-9 with TRBJ1-2; no firm D call. The germline V gene has CDR1 SEHNR and CDR2 FQNEAQ (reference sequence). The V gene lost 1 base and the J gene lost 5 bases, with 11 bases spanning the gap. The CDR3 runs to 14 residues. Here the CDR3 reads CASSLGTAEYGYTF. Written as DNA, the CDR3 is TGTGCCAGCAGCTTAGGGACGGCAGAGTATGGCTACACCTTC.